The 25 T cell receptor beta chains reported below all come from one sample, sequenced in a study of cytomegalovirus exposure and HLA in healthy donors. 13 Jbeta primers and 60 Vbeta primers were used for the PCR. TCRdb's copy holds only in-frame clones and misses some; the assay was immunoSEQ multiplex PCR. Found here are 53,000 or so clones, 70% to 75% of them singletons; the top ten hold roughly 6.4%. Sequencing used PBMCs. The receptors come from a man aged 25 to 40 in good health and CMV-seropositive.

This clone was found a few times. The CDR3 nucleotides read TGCGCCAGCAGCCAATCAGGGCCCACAGATACGCAGTATTTT. Its translation: CASSQSGPTDTQYF. The V gene is TRBV4-3, the J gene TRBJ2-3; perhaps TRBD1 as D (5 bases). V was clipped by 2 bases and J by 2 bases, with 8 bases between them. The CDR3 is made up of 14 amino acids. CDR1 is LGHNA, CDR2 YSLEER, per germline.

V usage is TRBV10-3 and J usage is TRBJ1-2, with 7 bases lining up with TRBD1. Unmatched junction bases numbered 6, after V lost 3 bases and J lost 2 bases. The germline CDR1 and CDR2 sequences are ENHRY and SYGVKD. This CDR3 contains 15 residues. The CDR3 DNA follows: TGTGCCATCAGTGAAGGTAGGGGGCGAAACTATGGCTACACCTTC. Protein sequence: CAISEGRGRNYGYTF.

This clone has only a few counts. The V and J genes are TRBV28 and TRBJ1-5; TRBD1 aligns across 7 bases. CDR1 MDHEN and CDR2 SYDVKM come from the germline V gene. With 7 bases clipped from V and 0 bases from J, the junction kept 6 bases outside the gene matches. The CDR3 spans 15 residues. CDR3 nucleotides: TGTGCCAGCAAACAGGGGTCCCATAGCAATCAGCCCCAGCATTTT. Its translation: CASKQGSHSNQPQHF.

This clone was seen a single time. The chain recombines TRBV6-5 with TRBJ1-6; D is ambiguous. V gave up 2 bases and J gave up 8 bases, with 7 bases separating them. The CDR3 totals 13 residues. Germline CDR1 reads MNHEY; CDR2 reads SVGAGI. This CDR3 reads CASSYERYSPLHF. For the CDR3, the DNA is TGTGCCAGCAGTTACGAGCGGTATTCACCCCTCCACTTT.

This clone was seen a few times. CDR3: CASSVDGSNQPQHF. CDR3 nucleotide sequence: TGTGCCAGCAGCGTAGACGGTAGCAATCAGCCCCAGCATTTT. This chain joins TRBV9 and TRBJ1-5; D is uncertain. The CDR3 consists of 14 residues. V lost 0 bases to trimming and J lost 0 bases, with 4 bases between them. Germline loops: CDR1 SGDLS, CDR2 YYNGEE.

The chain employs TRBV7-2 and TRBJ2-6, with no clear D. The germline gives CDR1 SGHTA, CDR2 FQGNSA. The CDR3 contains 15 residues. With 4 bases removed from V and 2 bases from J, the gap between germline ends came to 9 bases. Here the CDR3 DNA reads TGTGCCAGCAGCTCAGGTTCTACTGGGGCCAACGTCCTGACTTTC. Protein product: CASSSGSTGANVLTF.

This clone was counted a few times. The chain is built from TRBV27 and TRBJ1-2; 8 bases fit TRBD1. CDR3 length: 16 amino acids. V was clipped by 3 bases and J by 4 bases; unmatched bases: 10. The germline gives CDR1 MNHEY, CDR2 SMNVEV (reference sequence). This chain's CDR3 is CASSFFARQGAYGYTF. The CDR3 DNA is TGTGCCAGCAGTTTTTTCGCCCGGCAGGGGGCCTATGGCTACACCTTC.

This chain connects TRBV7-6 to TRBJ2-5; D is perhaps TRBD2 (6 bases). The CDR3 extends over 15 amino acids. Per the germline V gene, CDR1 is SGHVS and CDR2 is FNYEAQ. Between the trimmed V and J ends, which lost 1 base and 2 bases, there was a span of 11 bases. Here the CDR3 reads CASSLGFGGQETQYF. In DNA, the CDR3 is TGTGCCAGCAGCTTAGGTTTCGGGGGACAAGAGACCCAGTACTTC.

The genes are TRBV19 and TRBJ2-1; no reliable D call. V was cut by 7 bases and J by 0 bases, with 13 bases left in between. Germline CDR1 LNHDA, CDR2 SQIVND (reference sequence). The CDR3 runs 15 residues. CDR3 region: CASTAGSSSYNEQFF. The CDR3 DNA follows: TGTGCCAGTACCGCCGGGTCTAGCTCCTACAATGAGCAGTTCTTC.

The chain is built from TRBV4-3 and TRBJ2-2; the D gene is possibly TRBD2 (5 bases). The CDR3 runs to 17 residues. The ends were cut back, 0 bases at V and 1 base at J, with 12 bases in the middle. The V gene's germline CDR1 is LGHNA and CDR2 YSLEER. The CDR3: CASSQDGSGRNTGELFF. The CDR3 region has the DNA TGCGCCAGCAGCCAAGATGGCAGCGGCCGGAACACCGGGGAGCTGTTTTTT.

The rearrangement uses TRBV28 and TRBJ1-2, with TRBD1 matching 10 bases. Trimming took 6 bases from V and 8 from J; bases not matched to a gene: 12. The CDR3 length is 15 residues. In germline, CDR1 is MDHEN, CDR2 SYDVKM. The DNA of the CDR3 is TGTGCCAGCAGACCTATAGGACAGGGGGGGAAAGGCTACACCTTC. It yields the protein CASRPIGQGGKGYTF.

This clone was picked up one time. V usage is TRBV5-6 and J usage is TRBJ1-2, with a weak D call TRBD1 (5 bases). Germline CDR1 reads SGHDT; CDR2 reads YYEEEE. The V end was cut by 3 bases, the J end by 3 bases, with 18 bases between. This CDR3 region has 16 residues. CDR3 amino acids: CASSWGVAHLDYGYTF. DNA for the CDR3: TGTGCCAGCAGCTGGGGGGTCGCTCACTTAGACTATGGCTACACCTTC.

The CDR3 spells CAIRGIQETQYF. CDR3 nucleotides: TGTGCCATAAGGGGAATCCAAGAGACCCAGTACTTC. J is TRBJ2-5 and V is TRBV7-9; D is perhaps TRBD1 (5 bases). The germline gives CDR1 SEHNR, CDR2 FQNEAQ (reference sequence). Trimming removed 10 bases from V and 1 base from J, with 10 bases in between. The CDR3 covers 12 residues. Full variable domain (outside the CDR3, taken from reference TRBV7-9 and TRBJ2-5): DTGVSQNPRHKITKRGQNVTFRCDPISEHNRLYWYRQTLGQGPEFLTYFQNEAQLEKSRLLSDRFSAERPKGSFSTLEIQRTEQGDSAMYLCAIRGIQETQYFGPGTRLLVL.

Only a few counts were recorded for this clone. J is TRBJ2-1 and V is TRBV4-2; TRBD2 agrees at 11 bases. Germline loops: CDR1 LGHNA, CDR2 YNFKEQ. This CDR3 is built from 17 residues. Trimming cost V 1 base and J 7 bases; bases outside gene matches: 9. The chain's CDR3 is CASSQGQTSGVRNEQFF. The CDR3 bases are TGTGCCAGCAGCCAAGGCCAGACTAGCGGGGTGAGAAATGAGCAGTTCTTC.

This clone was observed a single time. Here the CDR3 omits its conserved ending phenylalanine or tryptophan, so a read error is the likely source. The V call is TRBV9, the J call TRBJ1-2; D remains unclear. Trimming cost V 4 bases and J 2 bases, with 9 bases left between them. This CDR3 is 13 amino acids long. Germline CDR1 is SGDLS and CDR2 is YYNGEE. For the CDR3, the DNA is TGTGCCAGCAGCCGGGATGAGAACTATGGCTACACCTCC. Translation gives CASSRDENYGYTS.

This chain connects TRBV4-2 to TRBJ2-5; the D is unclear. This CDR3 is built from 16 residues. V was trimmed by 1 base and J by 2 bases, leaving 14 bases between them. Germline-derived CDR1 and CDR2 are LGHNA and YNFKEQ. Here the CDR3 reads CASSQGLARLQETQYF. The CDR3 nucleotides are TGTGCCAGCAGCCAAGGGTTAGCAAGGCTACAAGAGACCCAGTACTTC.

As regards this clone: The junction differs from germline at one of its ends, possibly a read error. The chain carries TRBV5-4 and TRBJ1-2; D might be TRBD1 (5 bases). In germline, CDR1 is SGHNT, CDR2 YYREEE (reference sequence). This CDR3 region has 11 residues. CDR3 amino acids: CASSPGRVVFF. The CDR3 DNA reads as TGTGCCAGCAGCCCCGGCAGGGTCGTTTTCTTC. Together with reference TRBV5-4 and TRBJ1-2, the CDR3 gives the full variable domain: ETGVTQSPTHLIKTRGQQVTLRCSSQSGHNTVSWYQQALGQGPQFIFQYYREEENGRGNFPPRFSGLQFPNYSSELNVNALELDDSALYLCASSPGRVVFFGSGTRLTVV.

This clone is a singleton in its sample. The CDR3, as DNA: TGTGCCAGCAGTCGATACCTAATCGGTCCCTACAATGAGCAGTTCTTC. This encodes CASSRYLIGPYNEQFF. The chain is built from TRBV14 and TRBJ2-1, with D unresolved. Germline V lookup: CDR1 SGHDN, CDR2 FVKESK. CDR3 length: 16 amino acids. Trimming cost V 6 bases and J 2 bases, with 17 bases left between them.

The chain has TRBV2 and TRBJ2-5, with 8 bases aligning to TRBD1. Trimming cost V 5 bases and J 2 bases; bases outside gene matches: 4. The CDR3 covers 14 residues. Germline V gene sequence: CDR1 SNHLY, CDR2 FYNNEI. CDR3 DNA: TGTGCCAGCAGTTGGACAGGGCGACAAGAGACCCAGTACTTC. The encoded protein is CASSWTGRQETQYF.

The V gene is TRBV4-1, the J gene TRBJ2-3; 7 nucleotides agree with TRBD2. The CDR3 is 15 residues long. The germline V gene encodes CDR1 MGHRA and CDR2 YSYEKL. The V segment lost 1 base and the J segment 4 bases; nucleotides outside the gene matches: 5. CDR3 protein: CASSQGGGDADTQYF. The CDR3 nucleotides are TGCGCCAGCAGCCAAGGGGGGGGAGATGCAGATACGCAGTATTTT.

This clone was observed a handful of times. The chain recombines TRBV30 with TRBJ2-1, with TRBD2 matching 8 bases. Germline loops: CDR1 GTSNPN, CDR2 SVGIG (reference sequence). This CDR3 is 16 amino acids long. Losses at the gene ends were 1 base for V and 2 bases for J; bases not matched to a gene: 7. As DNA, the CDR3 is TGTGCCTGGAGTGCCTCTTCCGGGGGGGCCTACAATGAGCAGTTCTTC. It yields the protein CAWSASSGGAYNEQFF.

The chain is built from TRBV11-2 and TRBJ1-3; D is uncertain. With 1 base removed from V and 0 bases from J, the gap between germline ends came to 10 bases. The germline gives CDR1 SGHAT, CDR2 FQNNGV. The CDR3 has 16 residues. The CDR3 loop is CASSLVASISGNTIYF. The CDR3 DNA is TGTGCCAGCAGCTTAGTCGCGTCTATCTCTGGAAACACCATATATTTT.

The chain links TRBV5-4 to TRBJ2-7; 10 nucleotides align to TRBD2. The CDR3 is 15 amino acids. The ends lost 2 bases at V and 7 bases at J; junction bases unmatched: 9. Germline V gives CDR1 SGHNT, CDR2 YYREEE (reference sequence). This chain's CDR3 is CASSFSSGGFREQYF. Here the CDR3 DNA reads TGTGCCAGCAGCTTCTCTAGCGGGGGATTTAGGGAGCAGTACTTC.

The gene calls are TRBV11-2 and TRBJ1-2, with a possible D match to TRBD1 (5 bases). The CDR3 runs to 12 residues. Germline CDR1 SGHAT, CDR2 FQNNGV. V was pared by 0 bases and J by 13 bases, with 12 bases between. The CDR3 DNA reads TGTGCCAGCAGCTTAGATATCGGCAGGGCCACCTTC. It translates to CASSLDIGRATF.

The chain combines TRBV30 with TRBJ1-2; 8 bases map to TRBD1. This CDR3 contains 14 residues. The V gene end was trimmed by 2 bases and the J gene end by 4 bases; junction bases not matched to a gene: 6. CDR1 GTSNPN and CDR2 SVGIG come from the germline V gene (reference sequence). The DNA for the CDR3 is TGTGCCTGGAGTACCCGGACAGGGTTCTATGGCTACACCTTC. This encodes CAWSTRTGFYGYTF.